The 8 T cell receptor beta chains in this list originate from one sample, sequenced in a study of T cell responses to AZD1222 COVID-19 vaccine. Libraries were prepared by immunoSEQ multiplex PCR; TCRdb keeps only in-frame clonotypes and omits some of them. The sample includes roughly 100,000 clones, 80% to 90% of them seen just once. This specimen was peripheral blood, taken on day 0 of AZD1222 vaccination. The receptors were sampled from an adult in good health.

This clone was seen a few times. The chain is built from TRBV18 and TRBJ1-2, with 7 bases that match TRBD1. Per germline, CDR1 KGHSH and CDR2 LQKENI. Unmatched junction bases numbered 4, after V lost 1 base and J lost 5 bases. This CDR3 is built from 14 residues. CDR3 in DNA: TGTGCCAGCTCACCACAGGGGGCCGTGTATGGCTACACCTTC. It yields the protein CASSPQGAVYGYTF.

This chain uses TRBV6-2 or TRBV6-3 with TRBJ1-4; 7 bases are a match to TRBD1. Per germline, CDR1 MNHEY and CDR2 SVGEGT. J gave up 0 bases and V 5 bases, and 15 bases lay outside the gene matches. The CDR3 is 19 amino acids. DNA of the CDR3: TGTGCCAGCAGTCCCGGGACAGCAGCGCCTATTGCAACTAATGAAAAACTGTTTTTT. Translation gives CASSPGTAAPIATNEKLFF.

The DNA for the CDR3 is TGTGCCAGCAGCTTAGATGTAGGGCGCGGCTACACCTTC. Encoded protein: CASSLDVGRGYTF. This sequence joins TRBV7-3 and TRBJ1-2; D remains ambiguous. The V gene's germline CDR1 is SGHTA and CDR2 FQGTGA. This CDR3 has 13 amino acids. Trimming removed 2 bases at V and 8 bases at J, with 12 bases between.

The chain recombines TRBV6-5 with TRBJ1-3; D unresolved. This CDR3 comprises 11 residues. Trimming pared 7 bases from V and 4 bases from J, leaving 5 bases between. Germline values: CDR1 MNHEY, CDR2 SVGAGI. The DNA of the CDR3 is TGTGCCAGCACAAGAGGAAACACCATATATTTT. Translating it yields CASTRGNTIYF.

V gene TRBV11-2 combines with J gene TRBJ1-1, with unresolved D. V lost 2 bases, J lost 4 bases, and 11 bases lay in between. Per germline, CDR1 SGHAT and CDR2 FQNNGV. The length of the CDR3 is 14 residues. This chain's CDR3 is CASSLNSLVTEAFF. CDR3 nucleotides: TGTGCCAGCAGCTTAAACAGCTTGGTCACTGAAGCTTTCTTT. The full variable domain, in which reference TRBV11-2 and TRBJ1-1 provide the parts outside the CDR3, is EAGVAQSPRYKIIEKRQSVAFWCNPISGHATLYWYQQILGQGPKLLIQFQNNGVVDDSQLPKDRFSAERLKGVDSTLKIQPAKLEDSAVYLCASSLNSLVTEAFFGQGTRLTVV.

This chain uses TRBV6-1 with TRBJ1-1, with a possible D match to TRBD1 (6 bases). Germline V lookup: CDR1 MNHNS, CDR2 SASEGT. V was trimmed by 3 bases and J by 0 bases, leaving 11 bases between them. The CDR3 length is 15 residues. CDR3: CASSDPGALNTEAFF. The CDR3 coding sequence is TGTGCCAGCAGTGACCCAGGGGCCCTGAACACTGAAGCTTTCTTT.

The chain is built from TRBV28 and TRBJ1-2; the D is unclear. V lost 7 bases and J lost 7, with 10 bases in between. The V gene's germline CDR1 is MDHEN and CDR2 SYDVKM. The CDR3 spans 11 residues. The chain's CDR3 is CASNVGVGYTF. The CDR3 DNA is TGTGCCAGCAACGTCGGGGTTGGCTACACCTTC.

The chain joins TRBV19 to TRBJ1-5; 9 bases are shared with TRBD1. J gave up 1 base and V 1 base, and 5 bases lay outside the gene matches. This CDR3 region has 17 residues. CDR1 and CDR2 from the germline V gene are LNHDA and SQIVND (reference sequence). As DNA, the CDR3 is TGTGCCAGTAGTATAGTAGGCGGACAGGGGAGCAATCAGCCCCAGCATTTT. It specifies CASSIVGGQGSNQPQHF.